This TCR beta chain was obtained from a study of CD8 T cells in ankylosing spondylitis. Study-wide results and limits: One TCR beta motif, made up of roughly 8 highly homologous variants, appeared characteristic of ankylosing spondylitis blood. Disease-linked clones bore a CD8+ phenotype and were relatively rare in peripheral blood. Significant enrichment of disease-linked clones was reportedly seen in matched ankylosing spondylitis synovial fluid. Reactive arthritis synovial fluid and blood previously showed some of these motif variants.

Each TCR beta library was made by quantitative 5'-RACE that incorporated molecular barcodes. TCRdb reprocessed the 5' RACE reads via MiXCR and lists one record per CDR3 protein. The sample comprises about 330,000 distinct CDR3 sequences, around 8% of which are singletons, and 13% to 15% rests with the top ten. With 1 base removed from V and 1 base from J, the gap between germline ends came to 14 bases. The germline CDR1 and CDR2 sequences are LGHDT and YNNKEL (reference sequence). The CDR3 spans 17 residues. This clonotype was counted only a few times. Its antigen is as yet unknown. This receptor was taken from a male donor with ankylosing spondylitis. V and J are TRBV3-1 and TRBJ2-1; tentative D call: TRBD2 (5 bases). Material: blood, either unsorted or a sorted T cell fraction (not recorded which). CDR3 DNA: TGTGCCAGCAGCCAAGTGCGCTTCCCGGGGTCCTACAATGAGCAGTTCTTC. It encodes CASSQVRFPGSYNEQFF.